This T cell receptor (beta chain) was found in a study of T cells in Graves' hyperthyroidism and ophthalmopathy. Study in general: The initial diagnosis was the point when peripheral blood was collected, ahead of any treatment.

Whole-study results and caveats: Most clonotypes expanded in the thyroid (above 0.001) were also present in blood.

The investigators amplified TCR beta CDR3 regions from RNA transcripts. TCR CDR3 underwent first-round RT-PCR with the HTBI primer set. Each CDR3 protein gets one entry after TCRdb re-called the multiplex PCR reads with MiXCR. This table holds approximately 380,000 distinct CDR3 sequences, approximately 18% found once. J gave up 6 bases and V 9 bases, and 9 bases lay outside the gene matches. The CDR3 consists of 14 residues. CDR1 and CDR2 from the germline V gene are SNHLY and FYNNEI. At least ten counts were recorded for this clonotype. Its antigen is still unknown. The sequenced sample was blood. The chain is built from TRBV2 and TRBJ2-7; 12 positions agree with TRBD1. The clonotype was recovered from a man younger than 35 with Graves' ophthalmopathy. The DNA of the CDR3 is TGTGCCAGTACCGGGACAGGGGGCGCGGGCGAGCAGTACTTC. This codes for CASTGTGGAGEQYF. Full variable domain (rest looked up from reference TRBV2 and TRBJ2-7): EPEVTQTPSHQVTQMGQEVILRCVPISNHLYFYWYRQILGQKVEFLVSFYNNEISEKSEIFDDQFSVERPDGSNFTLKIRSTKLEDSAMYFCASTGTGGAGEQYFGPGTRLTVT.